The 2 T cell receptor beta chains reported below all come from one sample, sequenced in a study of blood T cells in healthy people across ages. The use of a sample-barcoded 5' primer and a J-beta primer mix characterized a second PCR of roughly 7 to 12 cycles. TCRdb reprocessed the 5' RACE reads with MiXCR, giving one entry per CDR3 protein. The data show more than 700,000 distinct CDR3 sequences, around 45% seen once. The sample comprised blood. These receptors were taken from a man aged 80 or over in good health.

V gene TRBV29-1 combines with J gene TRBJ2-5; the D is unclear. CDR1 is SQVTM and CDR2 is ANQGSEA in the germline V gene. The CDR3 sequence is 12 residues long. Trimming cost V 4 bases and J 4 bases, with 10 bases left between them. CDR3 in amino acids: CSVGTRRETQYF. CDR3 nucleotides: TGCAGCGTTGGTACAAGAAGAGAGACCCAGTACTTC.

This clonotype turned up a few times. V usage is TRBV7-9 and J usage is TRBJ1-2; TRBD1 is a possible D gene (5 bases). Germline CDR1 is SEHNR and CDR2 is FQNEAQ (reference sequence). The CDR3 is 15 amino acids. The V and J ends lost 5 bases and 8 bases respectively, with 21 bases between them. The CDR3 DNA reads as TGTGCCAGCAGCCCAGCGGGGTGGCAGGGAAAAGGCTACACCTTC. Its protein product is CASSPAGWQGKGYTF.